Listed here are 14 T cell receptor beta chains from one sample, sequenced in a study of T cell repertoires in cytomegalovirus infection. From the reads, TCRdb called clonotypes with MiXCR, one entry per CDR3 protein. The data show some 680,000 distinct CDR3 sequences, 35% to 45% seen once. Sequencing was performed on PBMCs. These receptor sequences come from a human donor in good health (CMV status not recorded). Some clones in this sample may be carry-over from other donors' samples.

This chain connects TRBV23-1 to TRBJ2-7; the match to TRBD1 covers 10 bases. TRBV23-1 falls under the ORF class, with uncertain function. The length of the CDR3 is 16 residues. V lost 8 bases, J lost 5 bases, and 15 bases stayed unmatched. The CDR3 is CASGNPPGQGSHEQYF. The CDR3 bases are TGCGCCAGCGGTAACCCACCGGGACAGGGGTCCCACGAGCAGTACTTC.

The chain joins TRBV24-1 to TRBJ2-7, with TRBD1 matching 10 bases. Germline V CDR1 and CDR2: KGHDR, SFDVKD. The junction had 6 bases not matched to a gene; V was cut back by 6 bases and J by 5 bases. The CDR3 is 14 residues long. In nucleotides, the CDR3 is TGTGCCACCAGTTCAACCGGGACAGGGGACGAGCAGTACTTC. Translation gives CATSSTGTGDEQYF.

This clonotype was counted a few times. The genes are TRBV12-3 or TRBV12-4 and TRBJ2-3; 8 bases are a match to TRBD1. The CDR3 totals 14 residues. Germline trimming cut 10 bases from V and 3 bases from J; bases unmatched to any gene: 9. In nucleotides, the CDR3 is TGTGCCACCAGGGGGCCCGGTGTTACAGATACGCAGTATTTT. Residues: CATRGPGVTDTQYF.

Concerning this clonotype: The junction departs from the called germline gene at one end, perhaps through a read error. The rearrangement uses TRBV24-1 and TRBJ2-1; 8 bases map to TRBD2. The CDR3 spans 18 residues. Germline V gene sequence: CDR1 KGHDR, CDR2 SFDVKD. The CDR3: CATSDSSGGVSSYNEQLF. The CDR3 DNA follows: TGTGCCACCAGTGATTCGAGCGGGGGCGTCAGCTCCTACAATGAGCAGTTGTTC.

This clonotype has a count of ten or more. The rearrangement uses TRBV12-3 or TRBV12-4 and TRBJ1-1, with 11 nucleotides matching TRBD1. Trimming at V came to 5 bases and at J to 4 bases, leaving 6 bases not matched to a gene. The CDR3 contains 15 residues. DNA of the CDR3: TGTGCCAGCAGTCTAGGGACAGGGGGTACCACTGAAGCTTTCTTT. The encoded protein is CASSLGTGGTTEAFF.

The rearrangement joins TRBV29-1 to TRBJ2-1; 13 bases are shared with TRBD2. The length of the CDR3 is 16 residues. Germline loops: CDR1 SQVTM, CDR2 ANQGSEA. Germline trimming cut 4 bases from V and 2 bases from J; bases unmatched to any gene: 5. Here the CDR3 DNA reads TGCAGCGTTGCCGGGACTAGCGGGGTAGCCTACAATGAGCAGTTCTTC. As protein: CSVAGTSGVAYNEQFF.

For this clonotype: This may come from a read error, since a much larger clone is one base off. The chain carries TRBV6-6 and TRBJ1-4; 7 bases map to TRBD1. Germline-derived CDR1 and CDR2 are MNHNY and SVGAGI (reference sequence). The CDR3 runs to 13 residues. The CDR3 spells CSSRVGTVEKLFF. CDR3 sequence (DNA): TGTTCCAGCCGGGTGGGGACAGTCGAAAAACTGTTTTTT.

This clonotype came up many times. This chain links TRBV7-2 with TRBJ1-1; unclear D gene. CDR3 size: 16 residues. With 1 base removed from V and 0 bases from J, the gap between germline ends came to 12 bases. In germline, CDR1 is SGHTA, CDR2 FQGNSA. The CDR3 region is CASSLEAGFMNTEAFF. As DNA, the CDR3 is TGTGCCAGCAGCTTAGAGGCAGGATTCATGAACACTGAAGCTTTCTTT.

This clonotype was recorded many times. V is TRBV19 and J is TRBJ1-1, with unresolved D. The CDR3 contains 16 residues. CDR1 is LNHDA and CDR2 is SQIVND in the germline V gene (reference sequence). The germline V and J ends were trimmed by 6 bases and 0 bases, with 17 bases remaining between them. Here the CDR3 DNA reads TGTGCCAGTAGCCCACCCTGGGATGGGCTGAACACTGAAGCTTTCTTT. Translating gives CASSPPWDGLNTEAFF.

Only one count was recorded for this clonotype. The chain has TRBV20-1 and TRBJ1-1, with TRBD1 matching over 8 bases. Looked up from germline, CDR1 is DFQATT and CDR2 is SNEGSKA (reference sequence). CDR3 length equals 18 residues. Trimming took 3 bases from V and 3 from J; bases not matched to a gene: 18. CDR3 amino acids: CSASLGQGFPRRYTEAFF. The CDR3 nucleotides are TGCAGTGCTAGTCTCGGACAGGGATTCCCACGCAGGTACACTGAAGCTTTCTTT.

V is TRBV4-1 and J is TRBJ1-6; TRBD1 is a possible D gene (5 bases). Germline CDR1 MGHRA, CDR2 YSYEKL. Trimming took off 4 bases at V and 0 bases at J, with 13 bases between the two ends. The CDR3 has 17 amino acids. The CDR3 region is CASSRTDTSSYNSPLHF. The DNA of the CDR3 is TGCGCCAGCAGCCGAACGGACACCAGCTCCTATAATTCACCCCTCCACTTT.

This clonotype has only a few counts. The chain employs TRBV4-1 and TRBJ2-2; D possibly corresponds to TRBD2 (5 bases). In germline, CDR1 is MGHRA, CDR2 YSYEKL. The CDR3 is 16 amino acids. V lost 1 base and J 4 bases, leaving 13 bases between the germline ends. CDR3 loop: CASSQGSSGITGELFF. The CDR3, as DNA: TGCGCCAGCAGCCAAGGTTCAAGCGGAATCACCGGGGAGCTGTTTTTT.

Only a few counts were recorded for this clonotype. V is TRBV7-2 and J is TRBJ1-1; D remains unclear. Between the trimmed V and J ends, which lost 1 base and 1 base, there was a span of 7 bases. Germline CDR1 reads SGHTA; CDR2 reads FQGNSA. The CDR3 length is 14 residues. The CDR3 protein is CASSLELPNTEAFF. As DNA, the CDR3 is TGTGCCAGCAGCTTAGAACTCCCGAACACTGAAGCTTTCTTT.

The chain is built from TRBV5-6 and TRBJ1-1; maybe TRBD1 (6 bases). Germline V lookup: CDR1 SGHDT, CDR2 YYEEEE. This CDR3 has 16 amino acids. V lost 4 bases and J 3 bases, leaving 19 bases between the germline ends. CDR3 residues: CASSPATGYWDTEAFF. CDR3 in DNA: TGTGCCAGCAGCCCGGCGACAGGCTACTGGGACACTGAAGCTTTCTTT.